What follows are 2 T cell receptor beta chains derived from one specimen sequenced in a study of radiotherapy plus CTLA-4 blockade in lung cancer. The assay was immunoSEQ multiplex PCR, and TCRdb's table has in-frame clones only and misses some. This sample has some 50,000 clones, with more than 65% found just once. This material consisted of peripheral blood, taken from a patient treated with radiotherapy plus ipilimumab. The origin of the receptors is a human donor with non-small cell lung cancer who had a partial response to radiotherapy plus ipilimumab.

CDR3 sequence (DNA): TGTGCCAGCAGCCAAGTCCCCGGGGGGTTAGATACGCAGTATTTT. The encoded protein is CASSQVPGGLDTQYF. The J gene is TRBJ2-3, the V gene TRBV14, with 7 bases aligning to TRBD2. CDR3 length equals 15 residues. Trimming at V came to 1 base and at J to 5 bases, leaving 6 bases not matched to a gene. Per germline, CDR1 SGHDN and CDR2 FVKESK.

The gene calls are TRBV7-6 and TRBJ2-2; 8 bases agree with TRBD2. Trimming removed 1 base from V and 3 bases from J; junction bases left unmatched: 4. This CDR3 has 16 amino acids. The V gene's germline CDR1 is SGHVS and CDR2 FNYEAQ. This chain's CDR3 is CASSLGGTSHTGELFF. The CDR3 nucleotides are TGTGCCAGCAGCTTAGGAGGGACTAGTCACACCGGGGAGCTGTTTTTT.